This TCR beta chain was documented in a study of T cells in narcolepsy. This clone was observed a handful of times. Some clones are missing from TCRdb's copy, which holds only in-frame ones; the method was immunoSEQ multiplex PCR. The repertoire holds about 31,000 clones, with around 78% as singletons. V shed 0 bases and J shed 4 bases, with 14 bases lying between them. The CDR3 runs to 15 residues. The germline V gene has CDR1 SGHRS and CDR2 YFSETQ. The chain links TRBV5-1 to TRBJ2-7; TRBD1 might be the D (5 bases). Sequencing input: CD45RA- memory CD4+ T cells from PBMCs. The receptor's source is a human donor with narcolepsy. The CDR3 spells CASSLANPGIYEQYF. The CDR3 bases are TGCGCCAGCAGCTTGGCGAACCCAGGGATATACGAGCAGTACTTC. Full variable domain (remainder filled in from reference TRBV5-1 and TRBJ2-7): KAGVTQTPRYLIKTRGQQVTLSCSPISGHRSVSWYQQTPGQGLQFLFEYFSETQRNKGNFPGRFSGRQFSNSRSEMNVSTLELGDSALYLCASSLANPGIYEQYFGPGTRLTVT.